This T cell receptor (beta chain) is drawn from a study of blood T cell repertoires in COVID-19. Overall study: Acute and convalescent COVID-19 samples came from the United States, Italy and Spain.

Using immunoSEQ multiplex PCR, the repertoire was profiled, and TCRdb retains in-frame clones only, with some absent. This table has 200,000 to 250,000 clones, under 90% appearing once. Trimming took 6 bases from V and 3 from J, leaving 14 bases between them. The germline CDR1 and CDR2 sequences are MNHEY and SMNVEV (reference sequence). This CDR3 region has 14 residues. This clone was counted a single time. The rearrangement joins TRBV27 to TRBJ2-5, with a weak D call TRBD1 (6 bases). This receptor was obtained from a man aged 60 to 75 who had recovered from COVID-19. Sequencing was carried out using peripheral blood. CDR3 in amino acids: CASSIQGDKETQYF. The DNA of the CDR3 is TGTGCCAGCAGCATACAGGGCGACAAAGAGACCCAGTACTTC.